This T cell receptor (beta chain) was found in a study of cytomegalovirus exposure and HLA in healthy donors (dated by TCRdb to about 2017). Regarding the study in general: In an earlier analysis of around 540 of the donors, approximately 300 Gb of sequence data and 117 million unique TCR beta sequences from about 190 million T cells were reported. Of the 350 to 450 genotyped donors, roughly 80% were placed in the genetic ancestry cluster associated with self-reported Caucasian donors. A later analysis re-examined previously published TCR beta repertoires from over 500 donors and added high-resolution HLA genotyping to investigate patterns of TCR occurrence. A separate validation cohort of 100 to 150 different subjects was used in addition to the 666-subject first cohort. The T cell repertoires of 700 or so subjects were profiled by immunosequencing and related to cytomegalovirus serostatus. An early release covering 500 to 750 HLA-typed donors comprised 250 to 350 gigabases of sequencing data and approximately 80 million unique TCR sequences. Class I and class II HLA loci were covered by the typing at four-digit resolution. To predict cytomegalovirus infection status, the study combined high-throughput TCR immunosequencing, statistical association of individual TCRs with disease status, and machine learning. All discovery cohort repertoires had been generated using a single sequencing platform. Donor age, sex, ethnicity and CMV serostatus were compiled together with the repertoire data. An earlier analysis of several hundred of the donors applied high-throughput TCR beta sequencing to assess whether each TCR beta V gene segment acted as functional or pseudogenic. The later analysis used no new phenotypic data to find candidate immune exposures, relying instead on TCR beta sequences and their occurrence across donors. The number of typed donors differed by locus: about 620-640 for A, B, C, DRB1 and DQB1; roughly 510 for DQA1; some 610 for DPA1; and around 450 for DPB1. Four to six DR-DQ haplotypes were handled as single units for association and clustering because linkage in the cohort was strong. Among 398 genotyped donors of the cohort, an average of roughly 240,000 unique TCR beta nucleotide sequences were sequenced per donor, around 20% of them non-productive. A later genetic analysis took genome-wide SNP genotypes for about 55% of the roughly 670 donors and used that subset as a discovery cohort. The aim of the study was to test whether cataloging public T cell receptors could identify signatures of past pathogen exposure. What the research found in general, with its limitations: A later analysis reported that several top co-occurrence clusters appeared linked to parvovirus B19, influenza, CMV and Epstein-Barr virus. A few of the identified cytomegalovirus-associated TCR beta chains were confirmed in vitro to be specific for cytomegalovirus antigens. According to a later genetic analysis, donors in an Asian-associated ancestry cluster had fewer N-insertions in productive TCRs than the approximately 700-donor mean. Because counts were too low, roughly 18 rarely observed V segments, including chromosome 9 orphons, were left out of the earlier analysis of 587 of the donors. Most CMV-associated TCR beta chains appeared to be HLA-restricted in a later analysis, and the HLA associations seemed to be driven largely by CMV exposure. The cohort was sequenced for TCR beta chains only, and without alpha or paired-chain data the features that could be detected were limited. The only immune exposure information available for the cohort was CMV serostatus. In an earlier analysis of a few hundred of the donors, most TCR beta V segments were observed in productive rearrangements about 87% or about 30% of the time, broadly matching IMGT annotations. Because HLA typing was unavailable for some donors at each locus, only the typed subset was used in association tests. While some public TCRs were present in many individuals, most TCR sequences turned up only very rarely across donors. At a false discovery rate of 0.05, a later analysis linked around 17,000 TCR beta sequences to specific HLA alleles. The authors suggested that the approach could potentially be extended to other disease states and immunological phenotypes. The presence/absence analyses assumed that sequencing depth was roughly uniform across donors, and that assumption may not be true. In both the original and validation cohorts, the classifier was reported to diagnose cytomegalovirus status with high specificity and sensitivity. A further reported finding was that TCR beta sequences accurately predicted the HLA-A and HLA-B alleles for most subjects in the first cohort. A cluster of highly shared sequence variants was judged likely to be a technical artifact of the sequencing pipeline. A later genetic analysis associated a missense DCLRE1C variant with V-gene and J-gene trimming of TCR beta chains, and an independent cohort replicated the association. Correlated functional status among segregating V segments might reflect linkage disequilibrium, but an unknown experimental factor could not be ruled out. A later analysis found that TCR association rates varied across HLA loci, with DRB1 alleles showing the most associated TCRs and HLA-C alleles the fewest. Strong co-occurrence of HLA alleles, especially DR and DQ, made assigning TCR associations to individual alleles difficult. In a later analysis, HLA-associated TCR beta chains showed more clonal expansion and lower generation probabilities than non-associated chains that were equally common. The study gave a list of 150 to 200 TCR beta chains associated with cytomegalovirus.

About this clone: Its antigen specificity is not known. No much larger clone is present one base from it, and per-base qualities are unavailable.

The library relied on the immunoSEQ multiplex PCR assay. A mixture of 60 forward primers for TCR Vbeta segments and 13 reverse primers for TCR Jbeta segments was used in the multiplex PCR. A multiplex PCR assay on genomic DNA amplified the CDR3 region of rearranged TCR beta genes. Amplified TCR beta libraries were sequenced as 87-base-pair reads on the Illumina HiSeq System. The authors' analysis ran thus. A later analysis tallied approximately 87 million unique TCR beta chains across the 600 to 700 repertoires, and around 10 million of those chains were shared by two or more donors. A nearest-neighbor algorithm error-corrected the raw reads and collapsed the reads into unique sequences, merging closely related sequences to remove PCR and sequencing errors. V, D and J gene segments were assigned by aligning CDR3 sequences to IMGT reference sequences. For a sequence to be retained, a match of at least six nucleotides was required to both a V gene segment and a J gene segment. Rearrangements were called productive when the CDR3 lacked stop codons and stayed in frame with V and J; all others were non-productive. Following IMGT convention, CDR3 was defined as the stretch from the second conserved V-encoded cysteine up to the conserved J-encoded phenylalanine. Sequences without an unambiguous match to a single V gene segment were excluded from the earlier analysis of approximately 600 of the donors. An earlier analysis of several hundred of the donors called V segments functional above 56.7% productive rearrangements and segregating when the between-donor standard deviation exceeded 5%. A statistical classification framework was built for diagnosing cytomegalovirus status from the catalog of TCR beta chain sequences. V and J gene assignment, in a later analysis, came from comparing TCR nucleotide sequences with IMGT/GENE-DB human TR gene sequences. Using the TCRdist pipeline, a later analysis assigned CDR3 sequences along with most-parsimonious VDJ recombination scenarios. In a later analysis, each TCR beta chain was defined by its CDR3 amino acid sequence together with its V-gene family, and reads without a unique V-gene family were excluded. In a later analysis, fewer than 650 highly shared, low-generation-probability nucleotide sequences were removed to address suspected cross-contamination and a sequencing artifact. In a later analysis, a clonal expansion index was calculated for each public chain from normalized within-repertoire ranks of inferred template counts. In a later analysis, generation probabilities were computed using a VDJ recombination model fitted to out-of-frame rearrangements, and the results were checked against IGoR. A later analysis scored TCR-TCR, TCR-HLA and TCR-CMV co-occurrence with hypergeometric tests, applying a repertoire-size bias correction to TCR pairs. In a later analysis, false discovery rates were estimated by permuting HLA or CMV assignments 20 times. In a later analysis, co-occurring TCRs were grouped using DBSCAN, and TCRdist sequence similarity was added for clustering within HLA-allele-positive subsets. Co-occurrence clustering excluded repertoires with fewer than 30,000 or more than 120,000 public chains, plus five with anomalous nucleotide sharing. TCRdb provides this immuneACCESS table in a form limited to in-frame rearrangements. Some clones are lacking; in checked studies, under half of them reflect an unresolved V gene, and why the rest are absent is not known. Clonal size and the V and J genes are those of that table, whereas D and trimming came from the DNA. The sample table shows some 220,000 clones, and approximately 85% are seen once. The ten largest clones add up to 0.2% to 0.25% of the sample.

In total, 666 healthy bone marrow donors made up the cohort. Cohort members were all nominally healthy when sampled, although unrecorded immune exposures were likely present. The donor tested CMV seronegative and was one of the 352 seronegative cohort members. A peripheral blood sample was provided by each donor, and peripheral blood mononuclear cells were used for TCR beta sequencing. Genomic DNA was extracted from the blood cell samples with the Qiagen DNeasy Blood Extraction Kit. The source is a girl aged 2-15 years in good health and CMV-seronegative. What was sequenced was PBMCs.

The nucleotides read TGTGCCATAGGGACAGGGGGTTATCAAGAGACCCAGTACTTC. Its protein product is CAIGTGGYQETQYF. The sequence links TRBV10-3 to TRBJ2-5; the central 11 bases match TRBD1. Counted from cysteine to phenylalanine, this CDR3 has 14 amino acids. Just CDR3 DNA is preserved here, 42 bases in frame from base 1. CDR1 and CDR2 were assigned from the germline V gene as ENHRY and SYGVKD. V and J are trimmed by 9 bases and 2 bases, and the gene matches miss 5 bases of the junction.